The clone carrying this T cell receptor (beta chain) was seen at least ten times. Its antigen remains unknown. The sample comes from a study of response to subunit inactivated influenza vaccine. General study results and limits: Few new T cells, the authors suggested, are recruited by each seasonal influenza vaccination.

The V gene end was trimmed by 6 bases and the J gene end by 16 bases; junction bases not matched to a gene: 11. The CDR3 runs 12 residues. TCRdb used MiXCR to reprocess the RT-PCR reads, holding one entry per CDR3 protein. Counted here are about 180,000 distinct CDR3 sequences, 7.5% to 10% occurring once; the ten biggest clones make up about a tenth. The source of this sequence is a man aged 45-60 years who received an inactivated influenza vaccine. V is TRBV12-3 or TRBV12-4 and J is TRBJ2-1, with 8 bases lining up with TRBD2. The specimen was non-naive T cells sorted from PBMCs, collected on the day of vaccination. In nucleotides, the CDR3 is TGTGCCAGCAGGGGGACCGGGACTAGTGACTTCTTC. Protein: CASRGTGTSDFF.